This T cell receptor (beta chain) was recovered during a study of blood T cell repertoires in COVID-19. Background on the study: Samples representing acute and convalescent COVID-19 were sourced from the United States, Italy and Spain. T cells, B-cell-depleted T cells, or PBMCs supplied cDNA or gDNA.

In the study's own analysis: Scientists estimated how many nucleated cells there were by amplifying reference gene primers. Using immunoSEQ multiplex PCR, the repertoire was profiled, and TCRdb retains in-frame clones only, with some absent. The V and J calls and clone size are taken from that table; D and trimming were inferred from the DNA. Among some 23,000 clones, roughly 89% were seen once, and the ten largest hold under 10%. Germline V gene lookup returns CDR1 MGHDK and CDR2 SYGVNS. The junction had 16 bases not matched to a gene; V was cut back by 4 bases and J by 4 bases. CDR3 length: 17 amino acids.

The material sequenced was peripheral blood. The receptor's source is a human donor with active COVID-19. The donor label of this sample is uncertain. This sequence joins TRBV25-1 and TRBJ2-7, with 7 nucleotides matching TRBD2. The CDR3 spells CASSGGGGGSSRYEQYF. In DNA form, the CDR3 reads TGTGCCAGCAGTGGTGGCGGGGGAGGGAGTTCGAGGTACGAGCAGTACTTC.